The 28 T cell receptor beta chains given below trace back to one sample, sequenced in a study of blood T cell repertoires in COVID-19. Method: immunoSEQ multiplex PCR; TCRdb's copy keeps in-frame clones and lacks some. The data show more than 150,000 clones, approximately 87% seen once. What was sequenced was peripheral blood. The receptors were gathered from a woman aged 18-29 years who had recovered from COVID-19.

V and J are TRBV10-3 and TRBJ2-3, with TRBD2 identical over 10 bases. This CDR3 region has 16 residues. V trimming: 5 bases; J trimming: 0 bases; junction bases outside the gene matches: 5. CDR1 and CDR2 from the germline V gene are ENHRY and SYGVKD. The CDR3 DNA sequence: TGTGCCATCAGTACTGGACTAGCGGCTAGCACAGATACGCAGTATTTT. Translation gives CAISTGLAASTDTQYF.

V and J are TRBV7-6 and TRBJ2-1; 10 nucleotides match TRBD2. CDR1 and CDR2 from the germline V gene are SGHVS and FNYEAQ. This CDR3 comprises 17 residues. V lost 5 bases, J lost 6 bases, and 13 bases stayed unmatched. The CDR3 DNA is TGTGCCAGCAGCCCCCGGGGGAAGCGGGGGGGCGGCAATGAGCAGTTCTTC. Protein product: CASSPRGKRGGGNEQFF. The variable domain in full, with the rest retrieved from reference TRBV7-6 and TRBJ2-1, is GAGVSQSPRYKVTKRGQDVALRCDPISGHVSLYWYRQALGQGPEFLTYFNYEAQQDKSGLPNDRFSAERPEGSISTLTIQRTEQRDSAMYRCASSPRGKRGGGNEQFFGPGTRLTVL.

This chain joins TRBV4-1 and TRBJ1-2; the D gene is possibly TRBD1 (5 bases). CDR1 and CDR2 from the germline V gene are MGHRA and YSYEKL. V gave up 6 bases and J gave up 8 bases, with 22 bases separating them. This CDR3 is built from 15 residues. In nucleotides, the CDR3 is TGCGCCAGCAGGGCCATCACTACAGGCGCGGAGGGCTACACCTTC. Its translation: CASRAITTGAEGYTF.

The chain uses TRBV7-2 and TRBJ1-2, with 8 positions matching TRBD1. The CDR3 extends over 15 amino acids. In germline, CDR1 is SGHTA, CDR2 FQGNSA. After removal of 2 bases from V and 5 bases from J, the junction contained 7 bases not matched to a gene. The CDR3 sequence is CASSLRTGGVYGYTF. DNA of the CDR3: TGTGCCAGCAGCTTACGCACAGGGGGGGTGTATGGCTACACCTTC. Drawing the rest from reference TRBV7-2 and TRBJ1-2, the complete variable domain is GAGVSQSPSNKVTEKGKDVELRCDPISGHTALYWYRQSLGQGLEFLIYFQGNSAPDKSGLPSDRFSAERTGGSVSTLTIQRTQQEDSAVYLCASSLRTGGVYGYTFGSGTRLTVV.

CDR3 bases: TGCGCCAGCAGGACAGTTATGAACACTGAAGCTTTCTTT. This translates into CASRTVMNTEAFF. The V and J genes are TRBV4-1 and TRBJ1-1, with D possibly matching TRBD1 (5 bases). Germline V gene data show CDR1 as MGHRA and CDR2 as YSYEKL. Trimming removed 6 bases at V and 0 bases at J, with 8 bases between. The CDR3 is 13 amino acids.

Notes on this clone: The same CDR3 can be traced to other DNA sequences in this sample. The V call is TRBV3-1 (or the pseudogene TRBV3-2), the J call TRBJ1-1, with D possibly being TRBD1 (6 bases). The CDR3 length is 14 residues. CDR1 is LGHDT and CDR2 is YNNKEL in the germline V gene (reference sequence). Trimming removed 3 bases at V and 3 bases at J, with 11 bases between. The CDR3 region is CASSQQGSDTEAFF. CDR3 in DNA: TGTGCCAGCAGCCAGCAGGGGTCCGACACTGAAGCTTTCTTT.

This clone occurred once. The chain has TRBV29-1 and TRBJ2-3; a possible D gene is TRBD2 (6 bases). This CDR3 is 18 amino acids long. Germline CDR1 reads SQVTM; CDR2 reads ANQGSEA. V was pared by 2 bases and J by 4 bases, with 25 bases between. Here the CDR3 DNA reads TGCAGCGTTGAATTCTCGTGGGTCGGGGGTACAATCCCAGATACGCAGTATTTT. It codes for CSVEFSWVGGTIPDTQYF.

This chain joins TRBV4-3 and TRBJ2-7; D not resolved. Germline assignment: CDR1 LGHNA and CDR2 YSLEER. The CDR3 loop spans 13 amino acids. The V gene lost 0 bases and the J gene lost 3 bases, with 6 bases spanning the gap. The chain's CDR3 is CASSQDTVYEQYF. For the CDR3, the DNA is TGCGCCAGCAGCCAAGATACGGTCTACGAGCAGTACTTC.

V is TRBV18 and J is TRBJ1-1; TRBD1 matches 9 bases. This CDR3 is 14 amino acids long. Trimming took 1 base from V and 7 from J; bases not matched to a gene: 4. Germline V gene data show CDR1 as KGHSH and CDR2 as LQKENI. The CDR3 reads CASSPLDRGVEAFF. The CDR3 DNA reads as TGTGCCAGCTCACCACTGGACAGGGGAGTTGAAGCTTTCTTT.

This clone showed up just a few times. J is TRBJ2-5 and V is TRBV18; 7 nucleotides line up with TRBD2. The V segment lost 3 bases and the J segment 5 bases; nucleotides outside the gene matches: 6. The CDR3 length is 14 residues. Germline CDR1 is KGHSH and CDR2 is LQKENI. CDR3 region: CASSPGLGRETQYF. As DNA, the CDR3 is TGTGCCAGCTCACCCGGACTAGGACGCGAGACCCAGTACTTC. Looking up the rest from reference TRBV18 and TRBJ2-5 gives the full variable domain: NAGVMQNPRHLVRRRGQEARLRCSPMKGHSHVYWYRQLPEEGLKFMVYLQKENIIDESGMPKERFSAEFPKEGPSILRIQQVVRGDSAAYFCASSPGLGRETQYFGPGTRLLVL.

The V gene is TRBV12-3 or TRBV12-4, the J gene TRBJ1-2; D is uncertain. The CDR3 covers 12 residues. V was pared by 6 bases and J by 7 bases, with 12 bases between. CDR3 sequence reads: CASSGNEAGYTF. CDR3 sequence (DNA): TGTGCCAGCAGCGGGAATGAGGCTGGCTACACCTTC.

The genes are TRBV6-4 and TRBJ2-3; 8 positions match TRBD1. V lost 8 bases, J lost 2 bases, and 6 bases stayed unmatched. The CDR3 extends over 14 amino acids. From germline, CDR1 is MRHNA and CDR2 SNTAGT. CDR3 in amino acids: CASGGTGSTDTQYF. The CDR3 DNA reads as TGTGCCAGCGGGGGGACAGGTTCCACAGATACGCAGTATTTT.

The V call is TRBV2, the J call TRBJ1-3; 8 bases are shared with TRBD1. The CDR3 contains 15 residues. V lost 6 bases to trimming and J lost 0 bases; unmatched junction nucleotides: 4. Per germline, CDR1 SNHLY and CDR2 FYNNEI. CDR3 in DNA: TGTGCCAGCAGGGCAGGGGGCAACTCTGGAAACACCATATATTTT. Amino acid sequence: CASRAGGNSGNTIYF.

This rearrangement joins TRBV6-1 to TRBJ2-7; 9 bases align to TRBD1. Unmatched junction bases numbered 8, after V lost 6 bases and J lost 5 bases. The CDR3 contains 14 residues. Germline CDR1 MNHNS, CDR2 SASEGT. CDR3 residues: CASSKKGQGDEQYF. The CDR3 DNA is TGTGCCAGCAGCAAGAAGGGACAGGGCGACGAGCAGTACTTC.

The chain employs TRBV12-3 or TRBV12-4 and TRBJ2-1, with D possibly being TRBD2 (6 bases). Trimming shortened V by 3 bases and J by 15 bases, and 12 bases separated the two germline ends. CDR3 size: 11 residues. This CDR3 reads CASSLGGAGFF. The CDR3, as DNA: TGTGCCAGCAGTTTGGGCGGGGCGGGGTTCTTC.

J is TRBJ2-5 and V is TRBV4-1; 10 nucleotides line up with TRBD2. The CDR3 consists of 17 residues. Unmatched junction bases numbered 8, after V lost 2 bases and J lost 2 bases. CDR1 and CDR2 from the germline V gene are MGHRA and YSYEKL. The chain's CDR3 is CASSQLTSGAPQETQYF. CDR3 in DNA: TGCGCCAGCAGCCAACTTACTAGCGGGGCCCCACAAGAGACCCAGTACTTC.

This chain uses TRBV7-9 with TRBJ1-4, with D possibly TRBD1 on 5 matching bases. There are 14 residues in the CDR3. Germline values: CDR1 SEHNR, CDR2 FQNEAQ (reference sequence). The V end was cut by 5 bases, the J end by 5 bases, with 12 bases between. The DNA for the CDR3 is TGTGCCAGCAGCCGAAAGACAGAAAATGAAAAACTGTTTTTT. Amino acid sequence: CASSRKTENEKLFF. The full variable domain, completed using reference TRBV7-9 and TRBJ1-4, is DTGVSQNPRHKITKRGQNVTFRCDPISEHNRLYWYRQTLGQGPEFLTYFQNEAQLEKSRLLSDRFSAERPKGSFSTLEIQRTEQGDSAMYLCASSRKTENEKLFFGSGTQLSVL.

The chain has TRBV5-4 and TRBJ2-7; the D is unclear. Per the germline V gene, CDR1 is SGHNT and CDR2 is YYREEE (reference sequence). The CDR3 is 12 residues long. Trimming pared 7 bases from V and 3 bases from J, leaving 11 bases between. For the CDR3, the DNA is TGTGCCAGCGGATTCTCGGGCTACGAGCAGTACTTC. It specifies CASGFSGYEQYF.

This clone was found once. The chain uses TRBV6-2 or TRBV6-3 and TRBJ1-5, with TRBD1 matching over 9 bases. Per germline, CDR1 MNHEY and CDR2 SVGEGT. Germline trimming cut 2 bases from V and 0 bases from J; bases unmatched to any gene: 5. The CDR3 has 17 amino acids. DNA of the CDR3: TGTGCCAGCAGTTACCGCCGGGACAGGGATAGCAATCAGCCCCAGCATTTT. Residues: CASSYRRDRDSNQPQHF.

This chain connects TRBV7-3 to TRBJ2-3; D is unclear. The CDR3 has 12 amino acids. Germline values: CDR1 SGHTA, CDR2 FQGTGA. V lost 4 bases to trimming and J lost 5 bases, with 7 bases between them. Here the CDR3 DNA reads TGTGCCAGCAGCTCCTCAGGAGATACGCAGTATTTT. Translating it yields CASSSSGDTQYF.

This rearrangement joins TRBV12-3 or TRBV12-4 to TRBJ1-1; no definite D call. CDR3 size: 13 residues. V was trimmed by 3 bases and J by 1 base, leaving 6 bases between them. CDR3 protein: CASSFPGNTEAFF. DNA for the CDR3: TGTGCCAGCAGTTTCCCGGGGAACACTGAAGCTTTCTTT.

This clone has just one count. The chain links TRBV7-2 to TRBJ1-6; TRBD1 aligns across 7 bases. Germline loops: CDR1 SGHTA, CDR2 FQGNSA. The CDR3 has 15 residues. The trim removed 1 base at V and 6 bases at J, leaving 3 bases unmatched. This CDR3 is CASSLGRDSNSPLHF. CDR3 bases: TGTGCCAGCAGCTTAGGCAGGGACAGTAATTCACCCCTCCACTTT.

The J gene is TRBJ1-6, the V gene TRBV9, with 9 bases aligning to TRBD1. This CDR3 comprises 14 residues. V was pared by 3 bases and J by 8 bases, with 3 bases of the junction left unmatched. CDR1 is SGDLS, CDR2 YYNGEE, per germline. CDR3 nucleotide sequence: TGTGCCAGCAGCGGCGGGACAGGGTATTCACCCCTCCACTTT. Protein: CASSGGTGYSPLHF.

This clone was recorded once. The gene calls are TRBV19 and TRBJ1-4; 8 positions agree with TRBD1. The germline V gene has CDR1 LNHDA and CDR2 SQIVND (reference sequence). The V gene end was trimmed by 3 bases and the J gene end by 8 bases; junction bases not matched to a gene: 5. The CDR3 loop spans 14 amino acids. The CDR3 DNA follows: TGTGCCAGTAGTATCGGGACAGGCGACGAAAAACTGTTTTTT. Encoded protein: CASSIGTGDEKLFF.

This CDR3 reads CASSPDGTGTAFF. CDR3 sequence (DNA): TGTGCCAGTAGTCCCGATGGCACAGGCACAGCTTTCTTT. The J gene is TRBJ1-1, the V gene TRBV19; D perhaps matches TRBD1 (5 bases). Deletions cut 5 bases from V and 10 bases from J, with 17 bases between. The V gene's germline CDR1 is LNHDA and CDR2 SQIVND (reference sequence). The CDR3 covers 13 residues. Filled out from reference TRBV19 and TRBJ1-1, the complete variable domain reads DGGITQSPKYLFRKEGQNVTLSCEQNLNHDAMYWYRQDPGQGLRLIYYSQIVNDFQKGDIAEGYSVSREKKESFPLTVTSAQKNPTAFYLCASSPDGTGTAFFGQGTRLTVV.

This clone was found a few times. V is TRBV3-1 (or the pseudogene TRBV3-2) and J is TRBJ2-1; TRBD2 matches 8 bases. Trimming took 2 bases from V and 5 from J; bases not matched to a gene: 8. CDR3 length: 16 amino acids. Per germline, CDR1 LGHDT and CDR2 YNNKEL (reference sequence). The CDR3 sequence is CASSQPGGAWDNEQFF. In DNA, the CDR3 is TGTGCCAGCAGCCAACCGGGGGGGGCCTGGGACAATGAGCAGTTCTTC.

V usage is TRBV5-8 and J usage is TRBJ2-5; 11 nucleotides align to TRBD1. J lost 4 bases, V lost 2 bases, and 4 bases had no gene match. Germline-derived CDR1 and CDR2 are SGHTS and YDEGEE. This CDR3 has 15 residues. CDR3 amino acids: CASSLGQGARETQYF. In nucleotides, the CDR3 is TGTGCCAGCAGCTTAGGACAGGGGGCACGAGAGACCCAGTACTTC.

In DNA, the CDR3 is TGTGCCAGCAGCTCAGGGGTGGTAGATACGCAGTATTTT. It encodes CASSSGVVDTQYF. This sequence joins TRBV5-4 and TRBJ2-3; D possibly corresponds to TRBD1 (6 bases). V dropped 3 bases and J dropped 5 bases, with 10 bases sitting between them. The CDR3 is made up of 13 amino acids. Germline assignment: CDR1 SGHNT and CDR2 YYREEE (reference sequence).